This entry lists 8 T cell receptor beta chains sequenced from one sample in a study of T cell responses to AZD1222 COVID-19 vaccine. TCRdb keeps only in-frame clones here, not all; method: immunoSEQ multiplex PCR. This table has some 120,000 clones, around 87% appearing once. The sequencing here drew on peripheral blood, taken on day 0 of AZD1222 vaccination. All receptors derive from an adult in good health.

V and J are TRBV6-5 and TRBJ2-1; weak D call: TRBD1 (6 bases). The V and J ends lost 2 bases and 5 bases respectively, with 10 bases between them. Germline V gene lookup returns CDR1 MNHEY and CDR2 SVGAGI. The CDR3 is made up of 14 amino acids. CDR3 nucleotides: TGTGCCAGCAGTTACCCCGGGACAAACAATGAGCAGTTCTTC. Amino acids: CASSYPGTNNEQFF.

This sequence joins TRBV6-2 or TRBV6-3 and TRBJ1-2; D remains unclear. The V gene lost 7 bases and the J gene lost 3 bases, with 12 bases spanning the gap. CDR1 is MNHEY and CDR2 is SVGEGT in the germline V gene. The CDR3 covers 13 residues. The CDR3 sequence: CASTPDEDYGYTF. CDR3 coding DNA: TGTGCCAGCACCCCGGACGAGGACTATGGCTACACCTTC.

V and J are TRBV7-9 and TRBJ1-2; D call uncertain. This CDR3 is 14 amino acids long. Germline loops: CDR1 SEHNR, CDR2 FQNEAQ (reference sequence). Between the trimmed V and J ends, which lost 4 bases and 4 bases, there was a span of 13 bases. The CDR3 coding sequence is TGTGCCAGCAGCTCGACCCCCGGTAGCTATGGCTACACCTTC. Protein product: CASSSTPGSYGYTF. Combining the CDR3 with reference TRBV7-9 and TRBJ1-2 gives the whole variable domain DTGVSQNPRHKITKRGQNVTFRCDPISEHNRLYWYRQTLGQGPEFLTYFQNEAQLEKSRLLSDRFSAERPKGSFSTLEIQRTEQGDSAMYLCASSSTPGSYGYTFGSGTRLTVV.

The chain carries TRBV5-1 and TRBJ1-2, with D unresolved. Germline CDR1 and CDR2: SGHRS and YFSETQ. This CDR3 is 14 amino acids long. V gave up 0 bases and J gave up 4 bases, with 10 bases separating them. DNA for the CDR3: TGCGCCAGCAGCTTGGCCGGGCCGGGCTATGGCTACACCTTC. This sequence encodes CASSLAGPGYGYTF.

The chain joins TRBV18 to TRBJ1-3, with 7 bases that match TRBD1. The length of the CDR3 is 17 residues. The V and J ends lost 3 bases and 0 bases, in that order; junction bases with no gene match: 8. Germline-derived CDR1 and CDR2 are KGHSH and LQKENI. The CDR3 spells CASSPPTGLSSGNTIYF. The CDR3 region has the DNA TGTGCCAGCTCACCTCCGACAGGGTTAAGCTCTGGAAACACCATATATTTT. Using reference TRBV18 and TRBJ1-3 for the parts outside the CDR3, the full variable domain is NAGVMQNPRHLVRRRGQEARLRCSPMKGHSHVYWYRQLPEEGLKFMVYLQKENIIDESGMPKERFSAEFPKEGPSILRIQQVVRGDSAAYFCASSPPTGLSSGNTIYFGEGSWLTVV.

CDR3 sequence (DNA): TGCGCCAGCAGCCAAGTTGGCTGGGGCTACACCTTC. Its protein is CASSQVGWGYTF. V gene TRBV4-3 combines with J gene TRBJ1-2, with D unresolved. Germline CDR1 LGHNA, CDR2 YSLEER. The CDR3 spans 12 residues. Trimming cost V 1 base and J 8 bases, with 8 bases left between them.

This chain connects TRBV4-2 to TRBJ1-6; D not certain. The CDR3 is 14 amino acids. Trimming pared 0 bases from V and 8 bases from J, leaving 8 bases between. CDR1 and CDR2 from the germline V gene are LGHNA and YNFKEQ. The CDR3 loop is CASSQESDHSPLHF. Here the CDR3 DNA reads TGTGCCAGCAGCCAAGAGTCGGATCATTCACCCCTCCACTTT.

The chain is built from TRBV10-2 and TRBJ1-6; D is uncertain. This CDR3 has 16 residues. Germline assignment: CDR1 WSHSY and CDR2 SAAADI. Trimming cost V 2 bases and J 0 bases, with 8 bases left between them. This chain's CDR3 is CASSEVGSSYNSPLHF. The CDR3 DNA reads TGCGCCAGCAGTGAGGTTGGGAGCTCCTATAATTCACCCCTCCACTTT.